This T cell receptor (beta chain) was captured in a study of vaccination and CD4 T cells after COVID-19. The wider study: Nasal swab PCR showed SARS-CoV-2 in convalescent patients, about 9 with mild and one with severe disease. The cells were exposed to overlapping spike peptides originating from SARS-CoV-2, HCoV-NL63, HCoV-OC43 and HCoV-229E for stimulation. Convalescent patients gave post-COVID blood a median about 110 days post-diagnosis, range 35 to 161.

Treatment reported: roughly 11-day PBMC culture with coronavirus spike peptide pools or control peptides (ViraFEST assay). This clonotype was recorded only once. Its specificity is unknown. The Oncomine TCR Beta short-read assay was applied to DNA of cultured CD4+ T cells. Each CDR3 protein is one row after TCRdb ran MiXCR on the PCR reads. The table records under 15,000 distinct CDR3 sequences, 45% to 65% of them present only once. Germline lookup yields CDR1 DFQATT and CDR2 SNEGSKA (reference sequence). V lost 4 bases, J lost 4 bases, and 17 bases lay in between. This CDR3 contains 15 residues. The sequence was obtained from a human donor who had recovered from COVID-19. The chain has TRBV20-1 and TRBJ2-1, with D perhaps TRBD2 (5 bases). The material sequenced was CD4+ T cells from blood, cultured in vitro. The CDR3, as DNA: TGCAGTGCTACCCCTAGAGGGTCGACGTACAATGAGCAGTTCTTC. Translated: CSATPRGSTYNEQFF.